This TCR beta chain comes out of a study of blood T cells in healthy people across ages. Healthy Caucasian individuals from Russia aged 6 to 90 served as donors. Through a sample-barcoded 5' primer and a J-beta primer mix, a second PCR was run for about 6 to 11 cycles. Template switching added a 12-random-nucleotide identifier to every cDNA molecule. TCRdb independently ran MiXCR on the 5' RACE reads; one entry per CDR3 protein. The data show over 700,000 distinct CDR3 sequences, 53% seen once. The CDR3 is 13 amino acids. V dropped 4 bases and J dropped 3 bases, with 10 bases sitting between them. Germline CDR1 reads MNHEY; CDR2 reads SVGEGT. As to this clonotype: The target antigen is unknown.

General study results and limits: A conclusive naive versus antigen-experienced comparison was prevented by the unsorted PBMCs. Donors of long life had a larger count of naive CD4+ cells and greater diversity than aged donors.

The rearrangement links TRBV6-2 or TRBV6-3 to TRBJ2-7; D gene ambiguous. The source material was blood. This TCR was sampled from a man older than 75 in good health. CDR3 DNA sequence: TGTGCCAGCAGTTTTCCCCTAGGCTACGAGCAGTACTTC. Its translation is CASSFPLGYEQYF.